The 18 T cell receptor beta chains in this list originate from one sample, sequenced in a study. TCRdb passed the 5' RACE reads through MiXCR, listing each CDR3 protein once. Counted here are fewer than 40,000 distinct CDR3 sequences, around 24% occurring once; the ten biggest clones make up 4.3%. Sequencing was performed on memory CD4+ T cells sorted from blood. Indicated subset: memory CD4+ T cells, CD4+CD45RO+CD25-. These receptors came from a female donor with breast cancer.

This chain connects TRBV7-6 to TRBJ1-1; a possible D gene is TRBD1 (6 bases). The CDR3 contains 15 residues. Trimming took 2 bases from V and 6 from J, leaving 16 bases between them. CDR1 and CDR2 from the germline V gene are SGHVS and FNYEAQ. For the CDR3, the DNA is TGTGCCAGCAGCTTAAAGACGGGGACAATCGCTGAAGCTTTCTTT. This codes for CASSLKTGTIAEAFF.

The sample holds many counts of this clonotype. The chain employs TRBV27 and TRBJ1-5; 7 nucleotides agree with TRBD1. The trim removed 6 bases at V and 7 bases at J, leaving 12 bases unmatched. Germline loops: CDR1 MNHEY, CDR2 SMNVEV (reference sequence). The CDR3 length is 15 residues. CDR3 sequence (DNA): TGTGCCAGCAGAACCACCACAGGGGTAGGACAGCCCCAGCATTTT. Amino acids: CASRTTTGVGQPQHF.

The chain links TRBV5-5 to TRBJ2-7; 13 positions match TRBD2. This CDR3 contains 16 residues. Unmatched junction bases numbered 6, after V lost 4 bases and J lost 2 bases. Germline assignment: CDR1 SGHKS and CDR2 YYEKEE (reference sequence). CDR3 coding DNA: TGTGCCAGCAGCCTACGACTAGCGGGAGGCCCCTACGAGCAGTACTTC. Encoded protein: CASSLRLAGGPYEQYF.

The gene calls are TRBV2 and TRBJ2-5; 11 bases map to TRBD1. The CDR3 sequence is 17 residues long. V gave up 3 bases and J gave up 2 bases; unmatched junction bases: 8. CDR1 SNHLY and CDR2 FYNNEI come from the germline V gene. The CDR3, as DNA: TGTGCCAGCAGTGACTCCCCCCGGGACAGGGGGCAAGAGACCCAGTACTTC. Its translation: CASSDSPRDRGQETQYF.

Concerning this clonotype itself: This may be a read error: a much more frequent sequence differs by one nucleotide. The chain employs TRBV5-1 and TRBJ1-1, with 8 bases identical to TRBD1. The CDR3 totals 16 residues. V lost 1 base to trimming and J lost 4 bases; unmatched junction nucleotides: 9. Germline V CDR1 and CDR2: SGHRS, YFSETQ. In DNA form, the CDR3 reads TGCGCCAGCAGCTTGATGGCAGGGGGCGCGGGCACTGAAGCTTTCTTT. Translation: CASSLMAGGAGTEAFF.

The table lists this clonotype with many counts. The rearrangement uses TRBV6-2 or TRBV6-3 and TRBJ2-7; possible D gene TRBD1, 6 bases. The CDR3 contains 14 residues. Germline assignment: CDR1 MNHEY and CDR2 SVGEGT. V lost 6 bases to trimming and J lost 1 base, with 13 bases between them. For the CDR3, the DNA is TGTGCCAGCAGAACCGCTAGGGGGTCCTACGAGCAGTACTTC. It encodes CASRTARGSYEQYF.

This clonotype is termed medium-sized. V usage is TRBV6-2 or TRBV6-3 and J usage is TRBJ1-4; D gene ambiguous. This CDR3 region has 12 residues. V was clipped by 7 bases and J by 8 bases, with 11 bases between them. CDR1 MNHEY and CDR2 SVGEGT come from the germline V gene. In DNA form, the CDR3 reads TGTGCCAGCAAGGATAAGCAGGAAAAACTGTTTTTT. Its protein product is CASKDKQEKLFF.

This clonotype was found many times. The chain employs TRBV7-8 and TRBJ1-1; D is unclear. Germline V gives CDR1 SGHVS, CDR2 FQNEAQ. The length of the CDR3 is 13 residues. V was clipped by 1 base and J by 2 bases, with 5 bases between them. The DNA for the CDR3 is TGTGCCAGCAGCTTAGTAGAAAACACTGAAGCTTTCTTT. Translation: CASSLVENTEAFF.

This clonotype has a handful of counts. This chain connects TRBV12-3 or TRBV12-4 to TRBJ2-7; D is unclear. V lost 5 bases and J 0 bases, leaving 8 bases between the germline ends. CDR3 size: 13 residues. The CDR3 here is CASSISFSYEQYF. In DNA, the CDR3 is TGTGCCAGCAGTATTTCCTTCTCCTACGAGCAGTACTTC.

This clonotype was seen repeatedly, ten times or more. The rearrangement uses TRBV5-1 and TRBJ2-1, with 10 bases lining up with TRBD2. The J segment lost 0 bases and the V segment lost 4 bases, leaving 7 bases of the junction unmatched. The CDR3 runs to 17 residues. Germline V lookup: CDR1 SGHRS, CDR2 YFSETQ. The chain's CDR3 is CASSPSGRFSSYNEQFF. The CDR3 coding sequence is TGCGCCAGCAGCCCTAGCGGGAGATTCAGCTCCTACAATGAGCAGTTCTTC.

This clonotype occurred many times. The CDR3 nucleotides read TGTGCCAGCAGTTTTGGCGCGCGGGAGCAGTTCTTC. Protein product: CASSFGAREQFF. The V and J genes are TRBV12-3 or TRBV12-4 and TRBJ2-1; D ambiguous. This CDR3 contains 12 residues. V dropped 3 bases and J dropped 10 bases, with 10 bases sitting between them.

This clonotype was counted a single time. The rearrangement joins TRBV20-1 to TRBJ2-7; D is unclear. There are 13 residues in the CDR3. V shed 8 bases and J shed 1 base, with 15 bases lying between them. Looked up from germline, CDR1 is DFQATT and CDR2 is SNEGSKA (reference sequence). The CDR3 region has the DNA TGCAGTCCCAATTTACACCGTTCCTACGAGCAGTACTTC. Translating gives CSPNLHRSYEQYF.

The rearrangement joins TRBV9 to TRBJ1-6; no reliable D call. The CDR3 totals 15 residues. Trimming stripped 1 base from V and 7 bases from J, with 12 bases between. The germline V gene has CDR1 SGDLS and CDR2 YYNGEE. The CDR3 sequence: CASSVNGRTNSPLHF. CDR3 DNA sequence: TGTGCCAGCAGCGTAAATGGAAGAACAAATTCACCCCTCCACTTT.

This clonotype was detected a few times. This chain connects TRBV9 to TRBJ2-5; D is unclear. The CDR3 spans 12 residues. The germline V gene encodes CDR1 SGDLS and CDR2 YYNGEE. Trimming took 7 bases from V and 3 from J, leaving 10 bases between them. The CDR3 reads CASRYNEETQYF. The CDR3 DNA follows: TGTGCCAGCCGCTACAATGAAGAGACCCAGTACTTC. Filled out from reference TRBV9 and TRBJ2-5, the complete variable domain reads DSGVTQTPKHLITATGQRVTLRCSPRSGDLSVYWYQQSLDQGLQFLIQYYNGEERAKGNILERFSAQQFPDLHSELNLSSLELGDSALYFCASRYNEETQYFGPGTRLLVL.

The table lists this clonotype with a few counts. The chain uses TRBV5-1 and TRBJ2-5, with D uncertain. The CDR3 runs 12 residues. V was trimmed by 5 bases and J by 3 bases, leaving 8 bases between them. Germline CDR1 SGHRS, CDR2 YFSETQ. This CDR3 reads CASRVEKETQYF. The CDR3 region has the DNA TGCGCCAGCAGAGTTGAAAAAGAGACCCAGTACTTC.

Worth noting for this clonotype: A much larger clone differs by one base, so this may be a read error. The CDR3 bases are TGTGTCAGCAGTTACGGGACAGGGGGGCCTACCTACGAGCAGTACTTC. It codes for CVSSYGTGGPTYEQYF. This chain links TRBV6-5 with TRBJ2-7, with 11 bases matching TRBD1. CDR3 length equals 16 residues. Germline V CDR1 and CDR2: MNHEY, SVGAGI.

This clonotype was observed at least ten times. V gene TRBV6-5 combines with J gene TRBJ1-5; the D is unclear. Germline assignment: CDR1 MNHEY and CDR2 SVGAGI. V lost 3 bases, J lost 5 bases, and 8 bases lay in between. This CDR3 region has 13 residues. As DNA, the CDR3 is TGTGCCAGCAGTTATGGGAGGGATCAGCCCCAGCATTTT. It specifies CASSYGRDQPQHF.

J is TRBJ2-3 and V is TRBV7-3; 9 bases are a match to TRBD2. V dropped 5 bases and J dropped 3; count of bases not matched to a gene: 6. CDR1 and CDR2 from the germline V gene are SGHTA and FQGTGA. The CDR3 is 15 residues long. CDR3 DNA sequence: TGTGCCAGCAGCCCCCCCAGCGGGGGGACAGATACGCAGTATTTT. It is translated as CASSPPSGGTDTQYF.